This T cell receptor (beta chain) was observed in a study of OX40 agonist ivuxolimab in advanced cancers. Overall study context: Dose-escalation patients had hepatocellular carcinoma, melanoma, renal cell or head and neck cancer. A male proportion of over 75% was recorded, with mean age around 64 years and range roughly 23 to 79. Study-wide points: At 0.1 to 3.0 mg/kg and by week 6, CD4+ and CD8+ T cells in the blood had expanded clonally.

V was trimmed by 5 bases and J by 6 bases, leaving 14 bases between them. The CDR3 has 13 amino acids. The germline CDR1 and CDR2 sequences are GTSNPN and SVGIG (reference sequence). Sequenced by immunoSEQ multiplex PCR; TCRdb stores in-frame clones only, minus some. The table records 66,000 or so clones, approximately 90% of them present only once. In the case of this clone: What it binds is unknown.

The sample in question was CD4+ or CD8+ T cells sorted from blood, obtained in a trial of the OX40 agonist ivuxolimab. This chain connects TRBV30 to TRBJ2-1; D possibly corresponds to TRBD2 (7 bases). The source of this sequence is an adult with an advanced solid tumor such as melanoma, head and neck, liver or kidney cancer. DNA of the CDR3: TGTGCCTGGTGGGAGGGGGGGGGCAATGAGCAGTTCTTC. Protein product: CAWWEGGGNEQFF. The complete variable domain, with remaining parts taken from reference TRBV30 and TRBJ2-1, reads SQTIHQWPATLVQPVGSPLSLECTVEGTSNPNLYWYRQAAGRGLQLLFYSVGIGQISSEVPQNLSASRPQDRQFILSSKKLLLSDSGFYLCAWWEGGGNEQFFGPGTRLTVL.